These 10 T cell receptor beta chains share one sample of origin, sequenced in a study of CD8+ T cells in alopecia areata. Following RNA extraction, reverse transcription yielded cDNA that acted as the sequencing template. This table comes from immunoSEQ multiplex PCR, and its TCRdb copy is limited to in-frame clones, with some not included. The table has 180,000 or so clones, approximately 55% seen once. Treatment of the sample: oral pan-JAK inhibitor, 5-10 mg twice daily. The input for sequencing was CD8+ T cells sorted from blood, taken at week 24, from a patient treated with tofacitinib. These receptors came from a human donor with alopecia areata.

The chain links TRBV9 to TRBJ2-1; 10 positions match TRBD2. V trimming: 2 bases; J trimming: 1 base; junction bases outside the gene matches: 9. This CDR3 is 18 amino acids long. CDR1 is SGDLS and CDR2 is YYNGEE in the germline V gene. CDR3 sequence: CASSVGLAGALSYNEQFF. CDR3 in DNA: TGTGCCAGCAGCGTGGGGCTAGCGGGGGCCTTATCCTACAATGAGCAGTTCTTC. The full variable domain, in which reference TRBV9 and TRBJ2-1 provide the parts outside the CDR3, is DSGVTQTPKHLITATGQRVTLRCSPRSGDLSVYWYQQSLDQGLQFLIQYYNGEERAKGNILERFSAQQFPDLHSELNLSSLELGDSALYFCASSVGLAGALSYNEQFFGPGTRLTVL.

This chain links TRBV5-6 with TRBJ2-2; TRBD1 aligns across 8 bases. The germline V gene has CDR1 SGHDT and CDR2 YYEEEE. The CDR3 totals 14 residues. V shed 5 bases and J 6 bases; nucleotides not matched to a gene: 6. The CDR3 region has the DNA TGTGCCAGCAGGACACAACAGGGGGCCGGGGAGCTGTTTTTT. Protein product: CASRTQQGAGELFF.

The chain couples TRBV5-1 to TRBJ1-5; 10 bases are shared with TRBD1. The V gene's germline CDR1 is SGHRS and CDR2 YFSETQ. The V gene end was trimmed by 4 bases and the J gene end by 7 bases; junction bases not matched to a gene: 5. This CDR3 has 14 amino acids. The CDR3 DNA sequence: TGCGCCAGCAGCCCCGGGACAGGGGTGCAGCCCCAGCATTTT. The encoded protein is CASSPGTGVQPQHF.

The chain carries TRBV13 and TRBJ2-2; D unresolved. The germline V gene has CDR1 PRHDT and CDR2 FYEKMQ (reference sequence). Trimming pared 1 base from V and 7 bases from J, leaving 1 base between. The CDR3 has 11 amino acids. In DNA, the CDR3 is TGTGCCAGCAGCTTAGACGGGGAGCTGTTTTTT. It yields the protein CASSLDGELFF.

The J gene is TRBJ1-2, the V gene TRBV25-1; the D gene is possibly TRBD1 (5 bases). Germline CDR1 and CDR2: MGHDK and SYGVNS. V dropped 8 bases and J dropped 8 bases, with 15 bases sitting between them. The CDR3 extends over 12 amino acids. CDR3 nucleotides: TGTGCCAGCTCCACAGGTAGTGACGGCTACACCTTC. Translating gives CASSTGSDGYTF.

V usage is TRBV7-2 and J usage is TRBJ2-7, with D possibly matching TRBD2 (5 bases). CDR1 is SGHTA and CDR2 is FQGNSA in the germline V gene. Trimming left V 1 base short and J 0 bases short, with 10 bases between. This CDR3 region has 15 residues. The CDR3 region has the DNA TGTGCCAGCAGCTTAGGCTGGGAGCTCTCCTACGAGCAGTACTTC. This gives the protein CASSLGWELSYEQYF.

The V gene is TRBV30, the J gene TRBJ1-2, with D perhaps TRBD1 (5 bases). Per the germline V gene, CDR1 is GTSNPN and CDR2 is SVGIG (reference sequence). Trimming took 5 bases from V and 0 from J, leaving 7 bases between them. The CDR3 runs to 12 residues. This CDR3 is CAWQGTNYGYTF. The DNA of the CDR3 is TGTGCCTGGCAGGGCACTAACTATGGCTACACCTTC.

This clone was observed a handful of times. The J gene is TRBJ1-4, the V gene TRBV19, with 7 bases matching TRBD1. V trimming: 5 bases; J trimming: 8 bases; junction bases outside the gene matches: 2. Looked up from germline, CDR1 is LNHDA and CDR2 is SQIVND (reference sequence). This CDR3 has 12 residues. Here the CDR3 reads CASSVQGEKLFF. CDR3 nucleotides: TGTGCCAGTAGTGTACAGGGGGAAAAACTGTTTTTT.

This clone was detected a few times. V is TRBV29-1 and J is TRBJ2-7, with a tentative D call TRBD1 (6 bases). Trimming stripped 2 bases from V and 0 bases from J, with 17 bases between. CDR3 length: 16 amino acids. Germline loops: CDR1 SQVTM, CDR2 ANQGSEA. This CDR3 reads CSVEKVGDRSSYEQYF. DNA for the CDR3: TGCAGCGTTGAAAAGGTGGGAGACAGGAGCTCCTACGAGCAGTACTTC.

Notes on this clone: The sample carries other DNA sequences with the same CDR3. The chain recombines TRBV30 with TRBJ1-1, with 8 bases that match TRBD1. The CDR3 spans 14 residues. The J segment lost 1 base and the V segment lost 0 bases, leaving 1 base of the junction unmatched. CDR1 is GTSNPN and CDR2 is SVGIG in the germline V gene (reference sequence). The CDR3 coding sequence is TGTGCCTGGAGTGTAGGGACAGGGAACACTGAAGCTTTCTTT. As protein: CAWSVGTGNTEAFF.